The clone carrying this TCR beta chain has a handful of counts. This sample was included in a study of CD8+CD57+ T cells in acquired aplastic anemia. CDR3 length equals 15 residues. The V and J ends lost 4 bases and 3 bases respectively, with 16 bases between them. Germline CDR1 and CDR2: MGHDK and SYGVNS. Before being chosen for sequencing, patients had shown CD8+CD57+ cell expansion by flow cytometry. All patients had severe acquired aplastic anemia. TCR beta VDJ and CDR3 were profiled, and genomic DNA was the template. TCRdb reprocessed the reads with MiXCR, giving one entry per CDR3 protein. This sample has roughly 280,000 distinct CDR3 sequences, with approximately 58% found just once.

This TCR was recovered from a human donor with aplastic anemia. Specimen: sorted CD4+, CD8+, or CD8+CD57+ T cells (not recorded which) from PBMCs. The chain combines TRBV25-1 with TRBJ2-7; D gene ambiguous. The CDR3 loop is CASSGVGSKSYEQYF. The CDR3 bases are TGTGCCAGCAGTGGGGTCGGCTCCAAAAGCTACGAGCAGTACTTC.